Here is one TCR beta chain with its context. The antigen remains unidentified. The method was immunoSEQ multiplex PCR; TCRdb's version includes in-frame clones alone and lacks a portion of them. Of roughly 100,000 clones in the sample, more than 85% were seen once. V was pared by 4 bases and J by 7 bases, with 15 bases between. The length of the CDR3 is 13 residues. Germline CDR1 and CDR2: SGHRS and YFSETQ. This entry comes from a study of siplizumab effects on memory and regulatory T cells. Findings of the study overall: The alloreactive clones that mapped to unstimulated subsets made up only a minor fraction.

The chain combines TRBV5-1 with TRBJ2-7; D unresolved. Sample: CD4+ T cells sorted from blood. The sequence was collected from a human donor in good health. The CDR3 region has the DNA TGCGCCAGCAGCCTTCCCCAGATGACAGAGCAGTACTTC. Translated: CASSLPQMTEQYF. Using reference TRBV5-1 and TRBJ2-7 for the parts outside the CDR3, the full variable domain is KAGVTQTPRYLIKTRGQQVTLSCSPISGHRSVSWYQQTPGQGLQFLFEYFSETQRNKGNFPGRFSGRQFSNSRSEMNVSTLELGDSALYLCASSLPQMTEQYFGPGTRLTVT.